The 12 T cell receptor beta chains below all came from one sample that was sequenced in a study of shared clonotypes between healthy human individuals. Sequencing was performed with immunoSEQ multiplex PCR; in TCRdb, only in-frame clones are kept and a portion is missing. Among roughly 2.5 million clones listed, over 85% were seen once. Sequencing input: naive CD4+ T cells sorted from blood. As for subset: CD45RA+ positively selected. The receptors stem from a man aged 18 to 30 in good health.

The chain combines TRBV5-8 with TRBJ2-6; perhaps TRBD1 as D (8 bases). Germline CDR1 is SGHTS and CDR2 is YDEGEE. Deletions cut 4 bases from V and 1 base from J, with 15 bases between. The CDR3 is 17 residues long. This chain's CDR3 is CASSPEQGGSGANVLTF. In DNA, the CDR3 is TGTGCCAGCAGCCCGGAACAGGGGGGGTCTGGGGCCAACGTCCTGACTTTC.

The gene calls are TRBV5-8 and TRBJ2-7; D gene uncertain. The germline CDR1 and CDR2 sequences are SGHTS and YDEGEE. This CDR3 region has 15 residues. Trimming stripped 0 bases from V and 0 bases from J, with 10 bases between. CDR3 sequence: CASSLGPTSSYEQYF. CDR3 DNA: TGTGCCAGCAGCTTGGGTCCAACCAGCTCCTACGAGCAGTACTTC.

This sequence joins TRBV5-4 and TRBJ2-2; D might be TRBD1 (5 bases). From germline, CDR1 is SGHNT and CDR2 YYREEE (reference sequence). Trimming stripped 4 bases from V and 4 bases from J, with 11 bases between. This CDR3 is 14 amino acids long. CDR3 nucleotides: TGTGCCAGCAGCGTATCAAGGGGCACCGGGGAGCTGTTTTTT. It translates to CASSVSRGTGELFF.

The chain has TRBV7-2 and TRBJ1-2; maybe TRBD1 (6 bases). The CDR3 has 13 residues. Germline loops: CDR1 SGHTA, CDR2 FQGNSA. The V and J ends lost 4 bases and 6 bases respectively, with 12 bases between them. CDR3 sequence reads: CASSSQGLNGYTF. The CDR3 nucleotides read TGTGCCAGCAGCTCCCAGGGGCTGAATGGCTACACCTTC.

This chain connects TRBV18 to TRBJ2-7, with TRBD2 matching 7 bases. This CDR3 spans 15 amino acids. After removal of 6 bases from V and 6 bases from J, the junction contained 14 bases not matched to a gene. Germline CDR1 and CDR2: KGHSH and LQKENI. The CDR3 coding sequence is TGTGCCAGCTCGCCCCGGGACTACAGTTACTCCGAGCAGTACTTC. It encodes CASSPRDYSYSEQYF.

The V call is TRBV5-1, the J call TRBJ1-2; D might be TRBD1 (6 bases). Germline V gene data show CDR1 as SGHRS and CDR2 as YFSETQ. The CDR3 is 12 residues long. V gave up 4 bases and J gave up 8 bases, with 12 bases separating them. CDR3 DNA sequence: TGCGCCAGCAGCCCAACAGGGTTCGGCTACACCTTC. Protein sequence: CASSPTGFGYTF.

The rearrangement joins TRBV7-2 to TRBJ2-7; 7 bases fit TRBD1. The CDR3 length is 14 residues. V shed 5 bases and J 2 bases; nucleotides not matched to a gene: 6. CDR1 and CDR2 from the germline V gene are SGHTA and FQGNSA. CDR3 in DNA: TGTGCCAGCAGCCCTCGACAGGGAACCTACGAGCAGTACTTC. Translating gives CASSPRQGTYEQYF.

This clone showed up just a few times. The V call is TRBV30, the J call TRBJ1-1, with 9 positions matching TRBD1. The V gene end was trimmed by 0 bases and the J gene end by 1 base; junction bases not matched to a gene: 3. This CDR3 comprises 15 residues. Germline CDR1 GTSNPN, CDR2 SVGIG (reference sequence). The CDR3 region has the DNA TGTGCCTGGAGTGTACCGGGACAGGGGAACACTGAAGCTTTCTTT. As protein: CAWSVPGQGNTEAFF.

The J gene is TRBJ2-3, the V gene TRBV10-1; 7 bases fit TRBD2. The ends lost 2 bases at V and 4 bases at J; junction bases unmatched: 6. This CDR3 is 15 amino acids long. CDR1 is WNHNN, CDR2 SYGVQD, per germline (reference sequence). The CDR3 here is CASSEMREPADTQYF. CDR3 nucleotide sequence: TGCGCCAGCAGTGAGATGCGGGAGCCGGCAGATACGCAGTATTTT.

As to this clone: The sample contains more than one DNA sequence encoding this CDR3. This chain links TRBV9 with TRBJ2-2; 9 bases fit TRBD2. V trimming: 2 bases; J trimming: 3 bases; junction bases outside the gene matches: 2. The CDR3 extends over 15 amino acids. The germline V gene has CDR1 SGDLS and CDR2 YYNGEE. CDR3 residues: CASSVLAGDTGELFF. Written as DNA, the CDR3 is TGTGCCAGCAGCGTTTTAGCGGGAGACACCGGGGAGCTGTTTTTT.

The rearrangement links TRBV6-5 to TRBJ1-4; D gene unclear. This CDR3 spans 14 amino acids. The V end lost 2 bases, the J end lost 4 bases, and 8 bases lay between the germline ends. CDR1 is MNHEY, CDR2 SVGAGI, per germline. CDR3: CASSYGRLNEKLFF. The CDR3 bases are TGTGCCAGCAGTTACGGACGGCTTAATGAAAAACTGTTTTTT.

This rearrangement joins TRBV6-1 to TRBJ1-2; tentative D call: TRBD1 (5 bases). The CDR3 has 14 residues. In germline, CDR1 is MNHNS, CDR2 SASEGT. V lost 2 bases, J lost 8 bases, and 15 bases lay in between. The DNA for the CDR3 is TGTGCCAGCAGTGAAACGTCCCAGGGCATGGGCTACACCTTC. It is translated as CASSETSQGMGYTF.